This TCR beta chain came from a study of T cell responses to AZD1222 COVID-19 vaccine. TCRdb's copy holds only in-frame clones and misses some; the assay was immunoSEQ multiplex PCR. The data hold about 120,000 clones, with 91% observed a single time. Germline CDR1 reads SGHTA; CDR2 reads FQGNSA. CDR3 length equals 15 residues. Between the trimmed V and J ends, which lost 5 bases and 6 bases, there was a span of 19 bases. Study-wide results and limits: It was only after the peak T cell response that any repertoires were sampled. Unmutated variant regions are reportedly targeted by nearly half of spike-specific TCRs. The number of AZD1222 recipients seropositive at baseline was only five or six. Among vaccine-associated CD4 TCRs, coverage spanned spike, with dominance at 160-218 and 743-854.

This clone was counted only a few times. Its matching antigen is unknown. The clonotype comes from an adult in good health. The rearrangement joins TRBV7-2 to TRBJ1-2; D is perhaps TRBD1 (5 bases). Sequenced material: peripheral blood, taken on day 0 of AZD1222 vaccination. CDR3 DNA sequence: TGTGCCAGCAGCGCCCAGCCGGGGACGGGTAATGGCTACACCTTC. This gives the protein CASSAQPGTGNGYTF.